The 7 T cell receptor beta chains presented below share a single source sample, sequenced in a study of monozygotic twins with inflammatory bowel disease. TCRdb reanalyzed the 5' RACE reads and collapses them to one entry per CDR3 protein, without DNA. The listing records a few hundred thousand distinct CDR3 sequences. The sample taken for sequencing was blood. These receptor sequences come from a human donor with ulcerative colitis or Crohn's disease, or a healthy co-twin of an affected twin (not recorded which).

V usage is TRBV5-4 and J usage is TRBJ1-1; TCRdb's D call of TRBD1 is untestable without DNA. CDR1 and CDR2 (germline): SGHNT, YYREEE (reference sequence). This CDR3 has 15 amino acids. The CDR3 loop is CASSTARTSGTEAFF.

V is TRBV4-2 and J is TRBJ2-3; TCRdb's assignment of TRBD1 cannot be checked, as there is no DNA. Per the germline V gene, CDR1 is LGHNA and CDR2 is YNFKEQ. This CDR3 is built from 15 residues. The CDR3 here is CASSWVDRSTDTQYF.

The chain uses TRBV5-1 and TRBJ2-3; TCRdb's D call, TRBD1, is unchecked because there is no DNA. Germline V CDR1 and CDR2: SGHRS, YFSETQ. The CDR3 spans 16 residues. CDR3 loop: CASSSTGTGYTDTQYF.

The rearrangement joins TRBV6-2 or TRBV6-3 to TRBJ2-7. Germline V gene sequence: CDR1 MNHEY, CDR2 SVGEGT. The CDR3 has 13 amino acids. The chain's CDR3 is CASRLTEVYEQYF.

The rearrangement joins TRBV7-2 to TRBJ1-2; TCRdb reports TRBD1, a call that lacks DNA to check it against. CDR3 size: 15 residues. CDR1 and CDR2 (germline): SGHTA, FQGNSA. CDR3: CASSLGWRQGIGYTF.

The chain is built from TRBV7-3 and TRBJ1-1; TCRdb returns TRBD1, unconfirmable since there is no DNA. The CDR3 is 15 residues long. Germline V lookup: CDR1 SGHTA, CDR2 FQGTGA. Here the CDR3 reads CASSSAPRTESKAFF.

The rearrangement links TRBV6-4 to TRBJ2-3; TCRdb's D call of TRBD1 is untestable without DNA. Germline lookup yields CDR1 MRHNA and CDR2 SNTAGT. This CDR3 spans 14 amino acids. CDR3 protein: CASSSISGGDTQYF.